The text below deals with one TCR beta chain. The target antigen is unknown. Trimming shortened V by 6 bases and J by 5 bases, and 7 bases separated the two germline ends. In germline, CDR1 is LNHDA, CDR2 SQIVND (reference sequence). There are 11 residues in the CDR3. This specimen belongs to a study of shared clonotypes between healthy human individuals. Across the study: Researchers assigned three CD4 naive, three CD4 memory, two CD8 naive and one CD8 memory plate to each donor. Broader study findings: The rarefaction results pointed to incomplete sorted-subset sequencing despite large depth. Naive subsets typically showed greater estimated richness than memory subsets.

The repertoire was sequenced with immunoSEQ multiplex PCR; TCRdb's copy has only in-frame clones and lacks some. The sample shows some 2.4 million clones, roughly 93% of them seen only once. The chain recombines TRBV19 with TRBJ1-2; D is unresolved. The material sequenced was naive CD4+ T cells from PBMCs. Subset described: CD45RA+ positively selected. This clonotype was sampled from a young man in good health. Some clones in this sample may be carry-over from other donors' samples. CDR3 region: CASSLQYGYTF. In DNA form, the CDR3 reads TGTGCCAGTAGCCTCCAGTATGGCTACACCTTC.